This T cell receptor beta chain emerged from a study of blood T cell repertoires in COVID-19. Study-level information: The samples span acute and convalescent COVID-19 from the United States, Italy and Spain.

Everyone who took part was 18 to 89 years old, and they came from 24 US areas. Among Cohort 3 donors, those recovered had two negative PCRs, clearance, or symptom resolution. Germline CDR1 reads GTSNPN; CDR2 reads SVGIG (reference sequence). With 5 bases clipped from V and 6 bases from J, the junction kept 2 bases outside the gene matches. This CDR3 spans 13 amino acids. TCRdb's table, derived via immunoSEQ multiplex PCR, lists solely in-frame clones and lacks some. The sample holds under 200,000 clones, less than 90% seen once. This clonotype originated in a woman in her forties or fifties who had recovered from COVID-19. This chain uses TRBV30 with TRBJ1-4, with 11 nucleotides matching TRBD1. Sequencing was done on a sample of PBMCs or T cells enriched from blood (not recorded which). DNA for the CDR3: TGTGCCTGGGGACAGGGGGCTGATGAAAAACTGTTTTTT. Translation: CAWGQGADEKLFF.